This T cell receptor beta chain was sequenced during a study of prognosis after radiotherapy for stage I lung cancer. Whole-study context: It was between 2018 and January 2019 that stage I non-small cell lung cancer patients were enrolled. Study-wide points: Unique TCR clone counts fell after stereotactic body radiation therapy, median 10,088 versus 6,861.

The CDR3 is made up of 15 amino acids. The ends were cut back, 6 bases at V and 0 bases at J, with 14 bases in the middle. Germline V gives CDR1 MNHEY, CDR2 SVGEGT. Amplicons of TCR beta CDR3 were generated from genomic DNA by two-round multiplex PCR. Primers were specific to each TRBV and TRBJ gene in first-round PCR. TCRdb ran MiXCR on the multiplex PCR reads and lists one entry per CDR3 protein. The profile shows about 19,000 distinct CDR3 sequences, about 60% of them singletons. This clonotype was counted at least ten times. Its antigen is as yet unknown. The receptor's source is a donor over 45 with non-small cell lung cancer. The chain uses TRBV6-2 or TRBV6-3 and TRBJ1-2, with D uncertain. The sequencing here drew on PBMCs, taken before or after stereotactic body radiation therapy (not recorded which). As DNA, the CDR3 is TGTGCCAGCAGCGCTGGGCAGAATTCTAACTATGGCTACACCTTC. Encoded protein: CASSAGQNSNYGYTF.